These 23 T cell receptor beta chains came from one sample sequenced in a study of T cell responses to AZD1222 COVID-19 vaccine. Sequencing used immunoSEQ multiplex PCR; TCRdb keeps in-frame clones, though not all of them. Of 120,000 or so clones listed, 85% to 90% are singletons. Sequenced here: peripheral blood, sampled 28 days after the second AZD1222 dose. The origin of the receptors is an adult who received the AZD1222 COVID-19 vaccine.

V is TRBV7-2 and J is TRBJ2-3, with unresolved D. Germline CDR1 reads SGHTA; CDR2 reads FQGNSA. The V end lost 3 bases, the J end lost 1 base, and 11 bases lay between the germline ends. The CDR3 extends over 15 amino acids. The CDR3 is CASSFDGRGTDTQYF. The CDR3 nucleotides read TGTGCCAGCAGCTTTGACGGTCGGGGCACAGATACGCAGTATTTT.

In its sample, this clone was seen once. V gene TRBV5-4 combines with J gene TRBJ2-7; the D is unclear. This CDR3 spans 11 amino acids. The germline CDR1 and CDR2 sequences are SGHNT and YYREEE (reference sequence). Deletions cut 1 base from V and 6 bases from J, with 5 bases between. CDR3 DNA sequence: TGTGCCAGCAGCTTGTCATCCGAGCAGTACTTC. As protein: CASSLSSEQYF.

This clone was seen a few times. The chain uses TRBV7-8 and TRBJ2-2; the D gene could be TRBD1 or TRBD2 (6 bases each). Trimming removed 2 bases from V and 0 bases from J, with 7 bases in between. CDR3 length: 15 residues. The germline CDR1 and CDR2 sequences are SGHVS and FQNEAQ. DNA of the CDR3: TGTGCCAGCAGCTTACGGGGGCCGAACACCGGGGAGCTGTTTTTT. Its protein is CASSLRGPNTGELFF.

The V gene is TRBV19, the J gene TRBJ1-2; D gene ambiguous. The CDR3 covers 12 residues. Germline V gene data show CDR1 as LNHDA and CDR2 as SQIVND (reference sequence). Trimming stripped 6 bases from V and 5 bases from J, with 10 bases between. The CDR3 is CASSPRSYGYTF. The DNA for the CDR3 is TGTGCCAGTAGCCCCAGAAGTTATGGCTACACCTTC.

The chain combines TRBV18 with TRBJ1-2; D perhaps matches TRBD1 (5 bases). Germline V CDR1 and CDR2: KGHSH, LQKENI. V was cut by 2 bases and J by 8 bases, with 12 bases left in between. The CDR3 is made up of 13 amino acids. The CDR3 sequence: CASSPAGMRGYTF. The DNA of the CDR3 is TGTGCCAGCTCACCAGCAGGGATGCGCGGCTACACCTTC.

The sample holds a few counts of this clone. The sample carries other DNA sequences with the same CDR3. The CDR3 DNA follows: TGTGCCAGCAGCGTAGCGGGGGCCAACGTCCTGACTTTC. Its protein product is CASSVAGANVLTF. The V and J genes are TRBV9 and TRBJ2-6, with no clear D. The V end was cut by 0 bases, the J end by 4 bases, with 2 bases between. This CDR3 is 13 amino acids long. CDR1 SGDLS and CDR2 YYNGEE come from the germline V gene.

This chain connects TRBV4-1 to TRBJ2-5; D tentatively reads TRBD1 or TRBD2 (5 bases each). Germline CDR1 MGHRA, CDR2 YSYEKL. V lost 4 bases and J lost 0, with 21 bases in between. The CDR3 loop spans 18 amino acids. The CDR3 loop reads CASSPTGTAQIHQETQYF. CDR3 coding DNA: TGCGCCAGCAGCCCGACGGGGACCGCGCAAATACACCAAGAGACCCAGTACTTC.

The chain uses TRBV19 and TRBJ1-1; no definite D call. The V gene's germline CDR1 is LNHDA and CDR2 SQIVND (reference sequence). CDR3 length: 13 amino acids. With 6 bases removed from V and 5 bases from J, the gap between germline ends came to 13 bases. CDR3 nucleotides: TGTGCCAGTAGGGAGGGCGTAAGGACTGAAGCTTTCTTT. Its translation: CASREGVRTEAFF.

The chain combines TRBV27 with TRBJ1-6, with TRBD1 matching over 10 bases. Trimming removed 4 bases from V and 8 bases from J; junction bases left unmatched: 5. The length of the CDR3 is 15 residues. Per the germline V gene, CDR1 is MNHEY and CDR2 is SMNVEV (reference sequence). The CDR3: CASSSRQGADSPLHF. The CDR3 DNA reads as TGTGCCAGCAGTTCCCGACAGGGGGCGGATTCACCCCTCCACTTT.

This clone appeared a single time. The chain couples TRBV12-3 or TRBV12-4 to TRBJ1-2; 7 bases are shared with TRBD1. Losses at the gene ends were 3 bases for V and 7 bases for J; bases not matched to a gene: 2. The CDR3 is 12 amino acids. CDR3 protein: CASSFTGAGYTF. The DNA of the CDR3 is TGTGCCAGCAGTTTCACAGGGGCTGGCTACACCTTC.

This rearrangement joins TRBV11-3 to TRBJ2-2, with 10 nucleotides matching TRBD2. Germline V gene lookup returns CDR1 SGHNT and CDR2 YENEEA. This CDR3 is 17 amino acids long. The trim removed 5 bases at V and 4 bases at J, leaving 10 bases unmatched. CDR3 loop: CASSPNLAGEGTGELFF. DNA for the CDR3: TGTGCCAGCAGCCCCAACCTAGCGGGAGAGGGCACCGGGGAGCTGTTTTTT. The full variable domain, its missing parts supplied by reference TRBV11-3 and TRBJ2-2, is EAGVVQSPRYKIIEKKQPVAFWCNPISGHNTLYWYLQNLGQGPELLIRYENEEAVDDSQLPKDRFSAERLKGVDSTLKIQPAELGDSAVYLCASSPNLAGEGTGELFFGEGSRLTVL.

This clone was seen a handful of times. The chain links TRBV18 to TRBJ2-7, with D perhaps TRBD1 (6 bases). This CDR3 region has 14 residues. From germline, CDR1 is KGHSH and CDR2 LQKENI. Trimming stripped 3 bases from V and 4 bases from J, with 13 bases between. CDR3 in DNA: TGTGCCAGCTCACCGACTTACAGGGATTACGAGCAGTACTTC. Encoded protein: CASSPTYRDYEQYF.

The V and J genes are TRBV6-5 and TRBJ2-7; D possibly corresponds to TRBD1 (6 bases). The CDR3 contains 13 residues. Trimming shortened V by 2 bases and J by 5 bases, and 10 bases separated the two germline ends. The germline gives CDR1 MNHEY, CDR2 SVGAGI. CDR3 bases: TGTGCCAGCAGTTACACCAGGGGAAACGAGCAGTACTTC. Translated, it gives CASSYTRGNEQYF.

This clone was found once. The V gene is TRBV11-3, the J gene TRBJ2-7, with D possibly called TRBD1 or TRBD2 (5 bases each). The CDR3 loop spans 19 amino acids. Per germline, CDR1 SGHNT and CDR2 YENEEA. The V end was cut by 2 bases, the J end by 7 bases, with 30 bases between. The CDR3 DNA reads TGTGCCAGCAGCTTATGGGACCATACTTACGGCCCCCGAATGGATGAGCAGTACTTC. This codes for CASSLWDHTYGPRMDEQYF.

This chain joins TRBV12-3 or TRBV12-4 and TRBJ1-5; D is ambiguous. The CDR3 totals 13 residues. Trimming left V 6 bases short and J 2 bases short, with 8 bases between. Here the CDR3 DNA reads TGTGCCAGCAGAGGGCAAGGCAATCAGCCCCAGCATTTT. Amino acid sequence: CASRGQGNQPQHF.

J is TRBJ2-2 and V is TRBV7-3, with 8 bases fitting TRBD1. Germline V gene data show CDR1 as SGHTA and CDR2 as FQGTGA. This CDR3 has 15 residues. Trimming removed 1 base from V and 7 bases from J; junction bases left unmatched: 5. Here the CDR3 DNA reads TGTGCCAGCAGCTTAAAGACAGGGGAAGGCGGGGAGCTGTTTTTT. Translation: CASSLKTGEGGELFF.

The chain employs TRBV27 and TRBJ2-7; no clear D. With 3 bases removed from V and 1 base from J, the gap between germline ends came to 7 bases. This CDR3 contains 13 residues. Looked up from germline, CDR1 is MNHEY and CDR2 is SMNVEV (reference sequence). Here the CDR3 DNA reads TGTGCCAGCAGTTTCGGCACGTCCTACGAGCAGTACTTC. Its protein is CASSFGTSYEQYF.

The V and J genes are TRBV2 and TRBJ2-7, with TRBD1 as a possible D gene (6 bases). V was pared by 4 bases and J by 3 bases, with 13 bases between. The germline CDR1 and CDR2 sequences are SNHLY and FYNNEI. The CDR3 consists of 14 residues. DNA of the CDR3: TGTGCCAGCAGTGTGGTCCGAGGGGGCTACGAGCAGTACTTC. The encoded protein is CASSVVRGGYEQYF.

V and J are TRBV25-1 and TRBJ2-7; no clear D. The germline V gene encodes CDR1 MGHDK and CDR2 SYGVNS. CDR3 length equals 12 residues. V shed 1 base and J shed 6 bases, with 7 bases lying between them. This CDR3 reads CASSELGREQYF. As DNA, the CDR3 is TGTGCCAGCAGTGAATTGGGTCGCGAGCAGTACTTC.

This chain uses TRBV30 with TRBJ1-6, with D possibly being TRBD1 (5 bases). The germline V gene has CDR1 GTSNPN and CDR2 SVGIG (reference sequence). Trimming removed 0 bases from V and 6 bases from J, with 12 bases in between. The CDR3 is made up of 15 amino acids. CDR3: CAWSVPGPPNSPLHF. CDR3 bases: TGTGCCTGGAGTGTCCCGGGACCGCCTAATTCACCCCTCCACTTT.

The J gene is TRBJ2-7, the V gene TRBV7-9; D is ambiguous. CDR1 and CDR2 (germline): SEHNR, FQNEAQ (reference sequence). The V gene lost 2 bases and the J gene lost 3 bases, with 11 bases spanning the gap. The CDR3 runs to 14 residues. The CDR3 reads CASSLSPSDYEQYF. For the CDR3, the DNA is TGTGCCAGCAGCTTATCCCCATCCGACTACGAGCAGTACTTC.

The chain joins TRBV11-2 to TRBJ2-2; 7 bases agree with TRBD2. Germline V gene data show CDR1 as SGHAT and CDR2 as FQNNGV. V gave up 5 bases and J gave up 6 bases; unmatched junction bases: 9. The CDR3 is made up of 15 amino acids. In DNA form, the CDR3 reads TGTGCCAGCAGCCCGAGACTAGCCCCGGCCGGGGAGCTGTTTTTT. It yields the protein CASSPRLAPAGELFF. Full variable domain (missing parts from reference TRBV11-2 and TRBJ2-2): EAGVAQSPRYKIIEKRQSVAFWCNPISGHATLYWYQQILGQGPKLLIQFQNNGVVDDSQLPKDRFSAERLKGVDSTLKIQPAKLEDSAVYLCASSPRLAPAGELFFGEGSRLTVL.

The J gene is TRBJ1-2, the V gene TRBV5-5; D is undetermined. Trimming cost V 1 base and J 2 bases, with 9 bases left between them. Germline-derived CDR1 and CDR2 are SGHKS and YYEKEE (reference sequence). This CDR3 has 14 amino acids. CDR3 bases: TGTGCCAGCAGCTTGAATGAGGGAAACTATGGCTACACCTTC. This encodes CASSLNEGNYGYTF.